Following are 5 T cell receptor beta chains from one sample sequenced in a study of cytomegalovirus exposure and HLA in healthy donors. The PCR made use of 60 Vbeta and 13 Jbeta primers. Some clones are missing from TCRdb's copy, which holds only in-frame ones; the method was immunoSEQ multiplex PCR. This sample has some 100,000 clones, with about 80% found just once. Sequencing was done on a sample of PBMCs. The receptor source for this set is a woman in her 50s in good health and CMV-seropositive.

The rearrangement links TRBV5-1 to TRBJ2-6; D is unresolved. The CDR3 spans 15 residues. Germline-derived CDR1 and CDR2 are SGHRS and YFSETQ. With 4 bases removed from V and 1 base from J, the gap between germline ends came to 9 bases. DNA of the CDR3: TGCGCCAGCAGCGCCCAGGTGTCTGGGGCCAACGTCCTGACTTTC. Encoded protein: CASSAQVSGANVLTF. The variable domain in full, with the rest retrieved from reference TRBV5-1 and TRBJ2-6, is KAGVTQTPRYLIKTRGQQVTLSCSPISGHRSVSWYQQTPGQGLQFLFEYFSETQRNKGNFPGRFSGRQFSNSRSEMNVSTLELGDSALYLCASSAQVSGANVLTFGAGSRLTVL.

This chain links TRBV6-5 with TRBJ1-3; no reliable D call. CDR3 size: 16 residues. The germline gives CDR1 MNHEY, CDR2 SVGAGI. The V and J ends lost 0 bases and 2 bases respectively, with 11 bases between them. The DNA for the CDR3 is TGTGCCAGCAGTTACTCGAATCAAGCCGCTGGAAACACCATATATTTT. It codes for CASSYSNQAAGNTIYF.

CDR3 residues: CATGGTLGPYHGYTF. CDR3 in DNA: TGTGCCACGGGGGGGACCCTGGGCCCCTATCATGGCTACACCTTC. V usage is TRBV6-5 and J usage is TRBJ1-2; a possible D gene is TRBD1 (5 bases). Trimming stripped 10 bases from V and 6 bases from J, with 24 bases between. CDR1 is MNHEY and CDR2 is SVGAGI in the germline V gene. The CDR3 is 15 residues long.

This chain's CDR3 is CATWDRQSYGYTF. DNA of the CDR3: TGTGCCACCTGGGACAGACAAAGCTATGGCTACACCTTC. The chain combines TRBV5-6 with TRBJ1-2; 7 bases are shared with TRBD1. The CDR3 is 13 amino acids. J lost 4 bases, V lost 9 bases, and 9 bases had no gene match. Germline lookup yields CDR1 SGHDT and CDR2 YYEEEE.

The chain recombines TRBV9 with TRBJ1-1; perhaps TRBD1 as D (5 bases). CDR1 and CDR2 from the germline V gene are SGDLS and YYNGEE. This CDR3 spans 14 amino acids. Trimming removed 3 bases from V and 3 bases from J, with 12 bases in between. CDR3 amino acids: CASSGRDYDTEAFF. The CDR3 DNA reads TGTGCCAGCAGCGGAAGGGACTACGACACTGAAGCTTTCTTT.